Below, 22 T cell receptor beta chains from the same sample are listed, as sequenced in a study of shared clonotypes between healthy human individuals. Terminally differentiated effector memory CD45RA+ cells were excluded by CCR7 positive selection of CD45RO-negative cells. Repertoires were generated with immunoSEQ multiplex PCR, while TCRdb's copy carries only in-frame clones and drops some. Among 2 million to 2.5 million clones listed, 93% were seen once. Sample: naive CD8+ T cells from PBMCs. These receptors were taken from a young man in good health. Some clones in this sample may be carry-over from other donors' samples.

The V gene is TRBV2, the J gene TRBJ2-5, with 11 bases lining up with TRBD1. The CDR3 is made up of 16 amino acids. CDR1 is SNHLY and CDR2 is FYNNEI in the germline V gene. V lost 9 bases, J lost 4 bases, and 13 bases stayed unmatched. As DNA, the CDR3 is TGTGCCAGTCTAGCCGGGACAGGGGGTTATACAGAGACCCAGTACTTC. The encoded protein is CASLAGTGGYTETQYF.

Comment on this clone: The sample has other DNA sequences that encode this CDR3 too. The chain links TRBV28 to TRBJ2-7, with a tentative D call TRBD1 (6 bases). The germline CDR1 and CDR2 sequences are MDHEN and SYDVKM. Trimming removed 2 bases at V and 1 base at J, with 9 bases between. CDR3 length: 14 amino acids. CDR3 sequence reads: CASSLRGQSYEQYF. For the CDR3, the DNA is TGTGCCAGCAGTTTAAGAGGACAGTCCTACGAGCAGTACTTC.

CDR3 protein: CASSLTVRNTEAFF. The CDR3 DNA is TGTGCCAGCAGCTTGACAGTAAGGAACACTGAAGCTTTCTTT. The chain employs TRBV5-6 and TRBJ1-1; no reliable D call. CDR1 SGHDT and CDR2 YYEEEE come from the germline V gene. Trimming left V 1 base short and J 1 base short, with 8 bases between. The CDR3 is 14 residues long.

The chain employs TRBV5-5 and TRBJ2-7, with D perhaps TRBD2 (5 bases). Trimming pared 1 base from V and 6 bases from J, leaving 14 bases between. This CDR3 has 14 amino acids. Germline V gives CDR1 SGHKS, CDR2 YYEKEE (reference sequence). This chain's CDR3 is CASSLPGLQSEQYF. CDR3 DNA sequence: TGTGCCAGCAGCTTGCCCGGACTCCAGAGCGAGCAGTACTTC.

In its sample, this clone was seen a few times. CDR3 nucleotides: TGTGCCAGCAGCCAATGGTGGGACACTCTGACCTACAATGAGCAGTTCTTC. Amino acid sequence: CASSQWWDTLTYNEQFF. The chain has TRBV16 and TRBJ2-1, with D perhaps TRBD1 (6 bases). Germline-derived CDR1 and CDR2 are KGHSY and FQNENV. This CDR3 has 17 residues. Trimming removed 1 base at V and 2 bases at J, with 15 bases between.

This rearrangement joins TRBV7-3 to TRBJ2-7, with D possibly being TRBD2 (6 bases). The CDR3 length is 13 residues. Trimming took 6 bases from V and 0 from J, leaving 9 bases between them. Germline CDR1 SGHTA, CDR2 FQGTGA. The CDR3 bases are TGTGCCAGCAGTCCGGGAGTCTCCTACGAGCAGTACTTC. This sequence encodes CASSPGVSYEQYF.

V is TRBV27 and J is TRBJ2-7; D might be TRBD1 (5 bases). The V gene's germline CDR1 is MNHEY and CDR2 SMNVEV (reference sequence). CDR3 length: 11 residues. V lost 8 bases, J lost 2 bases, and 7 bases lay in between. In nucleotides, the CDR3 is TGTGCCAGCGGGGCCCCCTACGAGCAGTACTTC. Translation: CASGAPYEQYF.

J is TRBJ2-5 and V is TRBV5-3; possibly TRBD2 for D (5 bases). TRBV5-3 is marked as an open reading frame, function uncertain. The V and J ends lost 5 bases and 3 bases respectively, with 17 bases between them. CDR3 length: 15 amino acids. DNA for the CDR3: TGTGCCAGAAGTCCCGCCCTCGGGGTCAAAGAGACCCAGTACTTC. Encoded protein: CARSPALGVKETQYF.

The chain links TRBV19 to TRBJ1-1; a weak D match, TRBD1 (5 bases). This CDR3 contains 17 residues. Trimming took 0 bases from V and 1 from J, leaving 15 bases between them. Germline values: CDR1 LNHDA, CDR2 SQIVND (reference sequence). Here the CDR3 DNA reads TGTGCCAGTAGTATAGATCCCCCCCAGGGAAAGAACACTGAAGCTTTCTTT. The encoded protein is CASSIDPPQGKNTEAFF.

The rearrangement joins TRBV27 to TRBJ1-1, with D uncertain. This CDR3 spans 16 amino acids. CDR1 and CDR2 from the germline V gene are MNHEY and SMNVEV (reference sequence). V lost 0 bases to trimming and J lost 1 base, with 12 bases between them. CDR3: CASSLSQVPGNTEAFF. CDR3 nucleotides: TGTGCCAGCAGTTTATCTCAGGTGCCGGGGAACACTGAAGCTTTCTTT.

The V and J genes are TRBV29-1 and TRBJ1-1; D is possibly TRBD1 (5 bases). The CDR3 spans 15 residues. The V end was cut by 4 bases, the J end by 1 base, with 16 bases between. Germline V gene data show CDR1 as SQVTM and CDR2 as ANQGSEA. Here the CDR3 DNA reads TGCAGCGTTGGACCCCATGGGACCTCGAACACTGAAGCTTTCTTT. It is translated as CSVGPHGTSNTEAFF.

The chain combines TRBV27 with TRBJ1-1; D remains unclear. V dropped 4 bases and J dropped 0 bases, with 12 bases sitting between them. Germline V gene sequence: CDR1 MNHEY, CDR2 SMNVEV (reference sequence). CDR3 size: 15 residues. CDR3 bases: TGTGCCAGCAGTTACCATGGGAGGGTGAACACTGAAGCTTTCTTT. Amino acid sequence: CASSYHGRVNTEAFF.

The J gene is TRBJ1-4, the V gene TRBV7-8, with D possibly being TRBD1 (5 bases). The CDR3 covers 14 residues. The germline V gene encodes CDR1 SGHVS and CDR2 FQNEAQ. Trimming took off 10 bases at V and 1 base at J, with 13 bases between the two ends. The CDR3 is CATTGGVTNEKLFF. In DNA, the CDR3 is TGTGCCACCACGGGGGGGGTAACTAATGAAAAACTGTTTTTT.

Worth noting for this clone: The same CDR3 is also encoded by other DNA sequences in this sample. The chain joins TRBV19 to TRBJ2-2, with D unclear. Germline V gene lookup returns CDR1 LNHDA and CDR2 SQIVND (reference sequence). Deletions cut 2 bases from V and 6 bases from J, with 4 bases between. The CDR3 totals 12 residues. As DNA, the CDR3 is TGTGCCAGTAGTATACGGGCCGGGGAGCTGTTTTTT. Its translation is CASSIRAGELFF.

CDR3 in DNA: TGTGCCAGCAGCGACTCCTGGAGACTAGCAGTATCAGATACGCAGTATTTT. This encodes CASSDSWRLAVSDTQYF. This sequence joins TRBV7-9 and TRBJ2-3, with 7 bases fitting TRBD2. After removal of 5 bases from V and 4 bases from J, the junction contained 15 bases not matched to a gene. CDR3 size: 17 residues. Germline CDR1 SEHNR, CDR2 FQNEAQ (reference sequence).

This clone was observed a single time. Other DNA sequences of this sample code for an identical CDR3. The chain links TRBV7-9 to TRBJ1-3; D not certain. This CDR3 contains 14 residues. V lost 1 base to trimming and J lost 0 bases, with 4 bases between them. CDR1 and CDR2 (germline): SEHNR, FQNEAQ (reference sequence). DNA for the CDR3: TGTGCCAGCAGCTTAGTCGGCTCTGGAAACACCATATATTTT. Translation: CASSLVGSGNTIYF.

The chain joins TRBV7-3 to TRBJ2-4; 7 bases align to TRBD2. Germline V gene sequence: CDR1 SGHTA, CDR2 FQGTGA. V was pared by 1 base and J by 3 bases, with 3 bases of the junction left unmatched. This CDR3 has 15 amino acids. The CDR3 sequence is CASSLIGGGKNIQYF. In nucleotides, the CDR3 is TGTGCCAGCAGCTTAATCGGCGGGGGCAAAAACATTCAGTACTTC. The variable domain in full, with the rest retrieved from reference TRBV7-3 and TRBJ2-4, is GAGVSQTPSNKVTEKGKYVELRCDPISGHTALYWYRQSLGQGPEFLIYFQGTGAADDSGLPNDRFFAVRPEGSVSTLKIQRTERGDSAVYLCASSLIGGGKNIQYFGAGTRLSVL.

The CDR3 nucleotides are TGTGCCACCCAAGGACTAGCGGGGACCGGGGAGCTGTTTTTT. Translated: CATQGLAGTGELFF. This chain uses TRBV5-4 with TRBJ2-2, with 12 bases identical to TRBD2. The V gene end was trimmed by 9 bases and the J gene end by 5 bases; junction bases not matched to a gene: 5. CDR1 is SGHNT and CDR2 is YYREEE in the germline V gene (reference sequence). There are 14 residues in the CDR3.

This clone was seen only a few times. This sequence joins TRBV19 and TRBJ1-1; possibly TRBD1 for D (5 bases). Germline values: CDR1 LNHDA, CDR2 SQIVND (reference sequence). The CDR3 has 14 residues. Deletions cut 1 base from V and 5 bases from J, with 11 bases between. The CDR3 bases are TGTGCCAGTAGTATAGCCACCCGGGGGACTGAAGCTTTCTTT. It specifies CASSIATRGTEAFF.

The chain is built from TRBV29-1 and TRBJ1-2, with unresolved D. Per germline, CDR1 SQVTM and CDR2 ANQGSEA. V lost 5 bases, J lost 8 bases, and 9 bases lay in between. This CDR3 spans 10 amino acids. CDR3 DNA: TGCAGCGTTAGCCCGGGAGGCTACACCTTC. Its protein is CSVSPGGYTF.

V gene TRBV28 combines with J gene TRBJ1-5, with D unclear. V was cut by 7 bases and J by 5 bases, with 15 bases left in between. The CDR3 contains 14 residues. Germline CDR1 and CDR2: MDHEN and SYDVKM. The CDR3 DNA sequence: TGTGCCAGCATCGAGGTAGGGAATGATCAGCCCCAGCATTTT. It translates to CASIEVGNDQPQHF.

J is TRBJ2-7 and V is TRBV5-1; 7 bases fit TRBD1. CDR3 size: 14 residues. The V gene end was trimmed by 2 bases and the J gene end by 1 base; junction bases not matched to a gene: 3. CDR1 is SGHRS and CDR2 is YFSETQ in the germline V gene. The CDR3 DNA reads as TGCGCCAGCAGCTTTGTGACAGGGTCCTACGAGCAGTACTTC. Residues: CASSFVTGSYEQYF.